The 17 T cell receptor beta chains below were found in one sample sequenced in a study of blood T cell repertoires in COVID-19. The method was immunoSEQ multiplex PCR; TCRdb's version includes in-frame clones alone and lacks a portion of them. The sample lists some 240,000 clones; roughly 80% were seen once. Specimen: peripheral blood. The receptors derive from a woman in her seventies with COVID-19, enrolled during active disease.

The chain employs TRBV7-8 and TRBJ2-5, with 8 bases aligning to TRBD1. CDR1 and CDR2 from the germline V gene are SGHVS and FQNEAQ. J was trimmed by 3 bases and V by 4 bases; bases with no gene match: 7. This CDR3 spans 15 amino acids. CDR3 residues: CASSYFGQGKETQYF. In nucleotides, the CDR3 is TGTGCCAGCAGCTACTTCGGACAGGGCAAAGAGACCCAGTACTTC. The entire variable domain, with the rest obtained from reference TRBV7-8 and TRBJ2-5, is as follows: GAGVSQSPRYKVAKRGQDVALRCDPISGHVSLFWYQQALGQGPEFLTYFQNEAQLDKSGLPSDRFFAERPEGSVSTLKIQRTQQEDSAVYLCASSYFGQGKETQYFGPGTRLLVL.

This clone occurred a few times. The V call is TRBV3-1 (or the pseudogene TRBV3-2), the J call TRBJ2-5; D is possibly TRBD1 (7 bases). Trimming cost V 2 bases and J 1 base, with 8 bases left between them. Germline CDR1 and CDR2: LGHDT and YNNKEL (reference sequence). CDR3 length: 14 amino acids. CDR3 protein: CASSQQGGQETQYF. CDR3 in DNA: TGTGCCAGCAGCCAACAGGGGGGCCAAGAGACCCAGTACTTC.

The chain combines TRBV3-1 (or the pseudogene TRBV3-2) with TRBJ1-2; D gene uncertain. Germline values: CDR1 LGHDT, CDR2 YNNKEL (reference sequence). The CDR3 sequence is 18 residues long. Trimming cost V 1 base and J 4 bases, with 22 bases left between them. The CDR3 DNA follows: TGTGCCAGCAGCCAAGCTAGAAGCGGGATGGCTTGGGGCTATGGCTACACCTTC. As protein: CASSQARSGMAWGYGYTF.

V gene TRBV6-5 combines with J gene TRBJ1-1; the D gene is possibly TRBD1 (5 bases). The CDR3 runs to 14 residues. Germline CDR1 reads MNHEY; CDR2 reads SVGAGI. Trimming took off 6 bases at V and 4 bases at J, with 15 bases between the two ends. Here the CDR3 reads CASRPAPGGTEAFF. The CDR3 nucleotides are TGTGCCAGCAGACCCGCGCCGGGGGGCACTGAAGCTTTCTTT.

The chain couples TRBV27 to TRBJ1-4, with a possible D match to TRBD1 (6 bases). Germline V CDR1 and CDR2: MNHEY, SMNVEV (reference sequence). The CDR3 loop spans 16 amino acids. Trimming removed 5 bases at V and 2 bases at J, with 15 bases between. The CDR3 coding sequence is TGTGCCAGCAGTCGGGGACATCCCGTTACTAATGAAAAACTGTTTTTT. This encodes CASSRGHPVTNEKLFF. The full variable domain, with the rest looked up from reference TRBV27 and TRBJ1-4, is EAQVTQNPRYLITVTGKKLTVTCSQNMNHEYMSWYRQDPGLGLRQIYYSMNVEVTDKGDVPEGYKVSRKEKRNFPLILESPSPNQTSLYFCASSRGHPVTNEKLFFGSGTQLSVL.

The chain joins TRBV5-1 to TRBJ1-2, with a tentative D call TRBD1 (5 bases). V gave up 0 bases and J gave up 8 bases, with 17 bases separating them. Germline values: CDR1 SGHRS, CDR2 YFSETQ. This CDR3 has 15 amino acids. CDR3 loop: CASSLGTSSQWGYTF. CDR3 sequence (DNA): TGCGCCAGCAGCTTGGGGACAAGTTCCCAGTGGGGCTACACCTTC.

The chain combines TRBV4-3 with TRBJ2-3; 14 nucleotides agree with TRBD2. Germline CDR1 and CDR2: LGHNA and YSLEER. The CDR3 length is 17 residues. V gave up 0 bases and J gave up 6 bases; unmatched junction bases: 5. The CDR3 here is CASSQEGLAGAGDTQYF. As DNA, the CDR3 is TGCGCCAGCAGCCAAGAGGGACTAGCGGGAGCGGGGGATACGCAGTATTTT.

The rearrangement links TRBV7-6 to TRBJ2-3; 7 bases align to TRBD1. Germline V gene data show CDR1 as SGHVS and CDR2 as FNYEAQ. This CDR3 has 16 amino acids. V trimming: 2 bases; J trimming: 4 bases; junction bases outside the gene matches: 9. CDR3 residues: CASSLRLQGPSDTQYF. CDR3 bases: TGTGCCAGCAGCTTACGTCTACAGGGGCCCTCAGATACGCAGTATTTT.

The chain carries TRBV7-9 and TRBJ1-4; no clear D gene. This CDR3 is built from 14 residues. Trimming removed 1 base at V and 8 bases at J, with 11 bases between. From germline, CDR1 is SEHNR and CDR2 FQNEAQ (reference sequence). In DNA form, the CDR3 reads TGTGCCAGCAGCTTAGAAATTGTATCGGAAAAACTGTTTTTT. Residues: CASSLEIVSEKLFF.

This clone was seen once. The rearrangement joins TRBV19 to TRBJ1-2; D is ambiguous. The CDR3 loop spans 13 amino acids. Trimming stripped 7 bases from V and 2 bases from J, with 11 bases between. Germline V CDR1 and CDR2: LNHDA, SQIVND (reference sequence). The CDR3 sequence: CASTDERNYGYTF. The CDR3 region has the DNA TGTGCCAGTACCGATGAGAGGAACTATGGCTACACCTTC.

V is TRBV19 and J is TRBJ2-7; the D gene is possibly TRBD1 (5 bases). This CDR3 region has 14 residues. Looked up from germline, CDR1 is LNHDA and CDR2 is SQIVND (reference sequence). Deletions cut 1 base from V and 2 bases from J, with 9 bases between. The CDR3 sequence is CASSIGAGPYEQYF. The CDR3 DNA reads as TGTGCCAGTAGTATAGGGGCAGGGCCCTACGAGCAGTACTTC.

This rearrangement joins TRBV27 to TRBJ2-5; 7 nucleotides match TRBD2. The CDR3 has 15 amino acids. V trimming: 5 bases; J trimming: 4 bases; junction bases outside the gene matches: 10. The germline gives CDR1 MNHEY, CDR2 SMNVEV (reference sequence). The CDR3 DNA is TGTGCCAGCAGTCCCGGGGGGTCACTCCCAGAGACCCAGTACTTC. This sequence encodes CASSPGGSLPETQYF.

The genes are TRBV7-6 and TRBJ2-1, with 16 bases aligning to TRBD2. Germline-derived CDR1 and CDR2 are SGHVS and FNYEAQ. The CDR3 length is 20 residues. V dropped 4 bases and J dropped 7; count of bases not matched to a gene: 16. CDR3 coding DNA: TGTGCCAGCAGCTCATTGACAGGGTATGGGACTAGCGGGAGGGTTAATGAGCAGTTCTTC. As protein: CASSSLTGYGTSGRVNEQFF.

This clone was detected only once. V is TRBV7-2 and J is TRBJ2-5; D is possibly TRBD2 (6 bases). V lost 2 bases, J lost 5 bases, and 18 bases lay in between. Germline CDR1 reads SGHTA; CDR2 reads FQGNSA. The CDR3 is made up of 16 amino acids. CDR3: CASSLKRAGTRETQYF. Here the CDR3 DNA reads TGTGCCAGCAGCTTAAAAAGGGCGGGAACGCGGGAGACCCAGTACTTC.

The gene calls are TRBV28 and TRBJ2-7, with TRBD2 matching 11 bases. This CDR3 is 15 amino acids long. V lost 5 bases and J lost 2; bases outside the gene matches: 5. Germline-derived CDR1 and CDR2 are MDHEN and SYDVKM. In DNA form, the CDR3 reads TGTGCCAGCAGTGGGGATAGCGGGAGGGCCTACGAGCAGTACTTC. This encodes CASSGDSGRAYEQYF.

The V and J genes are TRBV6-5 and TRBJ1-5; D remains ambiguous. This CDR3 is built from 11 residues. Per germline, CDR1 MNHEY and CDR2 SVGAGI. The V and J ends lost 6 bases and 4 bases respectively, with 4 bases between them. The CDR3 bases are TGTGCCAGCAGACAAAATCAGCCCCAGCATTTT. This sequence encodes CASRQNQPQHF.

This chain joins TRBV7-9 and TRBJ1-1; D is uncertain. Trimming cost V 3 bases and J 5 bases, with 13 bases left between them. This CDR3 comprises 14 residues. CDR1 and CDR2 (germline): SEHNR, FQNEAQ (reference sequence). The CDR3 is CASSFDIAFTEAFF. The CDR3 DNA reads TGTGCCAGCAGCTTTGATATAGCCTTTACTGAAGCTTTCTTT.